These 24 T cell receptor beta chains came from one sample sequenced in a study of T cells after yellow fever vaccination. MiXCR was run by TCRdb on the 5' RACE reads, yielding one entry per CDR3 protein. This sample has 100,000 to 150,000 distinct CDR3 sequences, with roughly 15% found just once. The starting material was CD8+ T cells sorted from PBMCs, obtained 5 days after the yellow fever booster vaccination. The receptors were sampled from a man between 18 and 29 years old who received the YFV17D yellow fever vaccine.

This clonotype was counted between two and nine times. The chain is built from TRBV4-1 and TRBJ1-1; no clear D. This CDR3 spans 15 amino acids. V gave up 1 base and J gave up 0 bases, with 9 bases separating them. Per the germline V gene, CDR1 is MGHRA and CDR2 is YSYEKL. CDR3 bases: TGCGCCAGCAGCCAAGTGGCAGGAGTGAACACTGAAGCTTTCTTT. Translated: CASSQVAGVNTEAFF.

Ten or more counts support this clonotype. The chain combines TRBV15 with TRBJ1-1, with D uncertain. The CDR3 sequence is 15 residues long. Germline V lookup: CDR1 LNHNV, CDR2 YYDKDF (reference sequence). The ends were cut back, 1 base at V and 2 bases at J, with 11 bases in the middle. CDR3 nucleotides: TGTGCCACCAGCAGAGGCAACAGCCTAAACACTGAAGCTTTCTTT. Translation gives CATSRGNSLNTEAFF.

The chain couples TRBV4-3 to TRBJ1-1; D is undetermined. The ends were cut back, 0 bases at V and 5 bases at J, with 13 bases in the middle. The CDR3 sequence is 15 residues long. Germline values: CDR1 LGHNA, CDR2 YSLEER. The CDR3 here is CASSQDGSGGTEAFF. DNA for the CDR3: TGCGCCAGCAGCCAAGATGGTAGTGGCGGTACTGAAGCTTTCTTT.

The chain has TRBV5-6 and TRBJ1-2; D is unresolved. The germline V gene encodes CDR1 SGHDT and CDR2 YYEEEE. Trimming removed 4 bases from V and 7 bases from J, with 11 bases in between. This CDR3 region has 12 residues. DNA of the CDR3: TGTGCCAGCAGCACCCTGTTCGGTGGCTACACCTTC. This gives the protein CASSTLFGGYTF.

This clonotype came up a few times. This chain connects TRBV5-6 to TRBJ2-3; 7 bases match TRBD2. Germline V gene lookup returns CDR1 SGHDT and CDR2 YYEEEE. The CDR3 extends over 16 amino acids. With 1 base clipped from V and 2 bases from J, the junction kept 7 bases outside the gene matches. The CDR3 protein is CASSLLGGGPTDTQYF. CDR3 sequence (DNA): TGTGCCAGCAGCTTGCTGGGCGGGGGACCCACAGATACGCAGTATTTT.

This clonotype was seen only a few times. The chain joins TRBV11-2 to TRBJ2-3; 7 positions match TRBD2. Germline lookup yields CDR1 SGHAT and CDR2 FQNNGV. Unmatched junction bases numbered 6, after V lost 0 bases and J lost 0 bases. The CDR3 is 17 residues long. The CDR3 region is CASSLEGLAASTDTQYF. The CDR3 bases are TGTGCCAGCAGCTTAGAGGGCCTAGCGGCTAGCACAGATACGCAGTATTTT.

The chain carries TRBV7-9 and TRBJ2-5; D may match TRBD1 or TRBD2 (5 bases each). Germline V gene lookup returns CDR1 SEHNR and CDR2 FQNEAQ (reference sequence). V lost 5 bases to trimming and J lost 3 bases, with 10 bases between them. This CDR3 region has 13 residues. CDR3 in amino acids: CASSGDGEETQYF. The CDR3 DNA is TGTGCCAGCAGCGGGGACGGGGAAGAGACCCAGTACTTC.

J is TRBJ2-7 and V is TRBV6-6; D might be TRBD1 (7 bases). Germline CDR1 reads MNHNY; CDR2 reads SVGAGI (reference sequence). The CDR3 consists of 15 residues. Trimming removed 2 bases at V and 2 bases at J, with 13 bases between. CDR3 sequence reads: CASSYPTGRPYEQYF. As DNA, the CDR3 is TGTGCCAGCAGTTACCCGACAGGGAGGCCCTACGAGCAGTACTTC.

The chain joins TRBV5-5 to TRBJ1-1; D is undetermined. The germline V and J ends were trimmed by 3 bases and 2 bases, with 20 bases remaining between them. Germline assignment: CDR1 SGHKS and CDR2 YYEKEE (reference sequence). The CDR3 spans 17 residues. CDR3 sequence reads: CASSSLSVQRSNTEAFF. CDR3 coding DNA: TGTGCCAGCAGCTCCCTATCCGTGCAAAGATCTAACACTGAAGCTTTCTTT.

The chain uses TRBV12-3 or TRBV12-4 and TRBJ1-1; 7 nucleotides match TRBD1. The CDR3 runs 14 residues. V lost 4 bases to trimming and J lost 5 bases; unmatched junction nucleotides: 7. The CDR3: CASSSTGSRTEAFF. CDR3 in DNA: TGTGCCAGCAGTTCGACAGGGTCGCGAACTGAAGCTTTCTTT.

A few counts support this clonotype. The chain combines TRBV12-3 or TRBV12-4 with TRBJ2-3; 7 bases agree with TRBD2. V lost 5 bases to trimming and J lost 1 base; unmatched junction nucleotides: 3. The CDR3 is 14 residues long. The CDR3 region has the DNA TGTGCCAGCAGTCCGGGACTACGCACAGATACGCAGTATTTT. Protein product: CASSPGLRTDTQYF.

V gene TRBV6-4 combines with J gene TRBJ2-1; 9 positions agree with TRBD2. The length of the CDR3 is 15 residues. From germline, CDR1 is MRHNA and CDR2 SNTAGT. V lost 2 bases to trimming and J lost 4 bases; unmatched junction nucleotides: 3. The CDR3 protein is CASSDASGAYNEQFF. The CDR3 DNA reads as TGTGCCAGCAGTGACGCTAGCGGGGCATACAATGAGCAGTTCTTC.

This clonotype was detected a few times. The genes are TRBV18 and TRBJ2-5, with TRBD1 matching over 8 bases. The CDR3 has 14 residues. Per germline, CDR1 KGHSH and CDR2 LQKENI. V was pared by 5 bases and J by 5 bases, with 7 bases of the junction left unmatched. The CDR3 coding sequence is TGTGCCAGCTCAGCGACAGGGGCCGAGGAGACCCAGTACTTC. Residues: CASSATGAEETQYF.

The sample holds a few counts of this clonotype. The J gene is TRBJ1-2, the V gene TRBV7-2; D possibly corresponds to TRBD1 (5 bases). The CDR3 is 14 residues long. Germline CDR1 reads SGHTA; CDR2 reads FQGNSA. The V and J ends lost 7 bases and 8 bases respectively, with 20 bases between them. CDR3 in amino acids: CASTRGGGRGGYTF. The CDR3 DNA follows: TGTGCCAGCACCAGAGGCGGGGGACGAGGAGGCTACACCTTC. Based on the CDR3 plus reference TRBV7-2 and TRBJ1-2, the full variable domain is GAGVSQSPSNKVTEKGKDVELRCDPISGHTALYWYRQSLGQGLEFLIYFQGNSAPDKSGLPSDRFSAERTGGSVSTLTIQRTQQEDSAVYLCASTRGGGRGGYTFGSGTRLTVV.

This clonotype was seen only a few times. The DNA for the CDR3 is TGTGCCAGCAGCCAAGAGGCCAGGGGGAACCAAGAGACCCAGTACTTC. Protein product: CASSQEARGNQETQYF. The chain couples TRBV3-1 to TRBJ2-5, with 7 bases that match TRBD1. The J segment lost 0 bases and the V segment lost 0 bases, leaving 4 bases of the junction unmatched. The CDR3 loop spans 16 amino acids. Germline CDR1 and CDR2: LGHDT and YNNKEL (reference sequence).

This clonotype was counted a few times. The chain links TRBV5-6 to TRBJ2-7, with D tentatively TRBD1 (7 bases). The CDR3 consists of 13 residues. Trimming cost V 4 bases and J 4 bases, with 12 bases left between them. Per germline, CDR1 SGHDT and CDR2 YYEEEE. In DNA form, the CDR3 reads TGTGCCAGCAGCCAGGGGGGCACATACGAGCAGTACGTC. Its translation: CASSQGGTYEQYV.

This chain uses TRBV27 with TRBJ1-5; D remains ambiguous. The length of the CDR3 is 13 residues. Trimming removed 6 bases at V and 3 bases at J, with 9 bases between. CDR1 and CDR2 (germline): MNHEY, SMNVEV (reference sequence). For the CDR3, the DNA is TGTGCCAGCAGGACCGGGGTCAATCAGCCCCAGCATTTT. Amino acid sequence: CASRTGVNQPQHF.

V is TRBV3-1 and J is TRBJ2-7, with TRBD2 matching 8 bases. This CDR3 region has 19 residues. Per the germline V gene, CDR1 is LGHDT and CDR2 is YNNKEL (reference sequence). V lost 0 bases, J lost 7 bases, and 20 bases stayed unmatched. The CDR3 DNA sequence: TGTGCCAGCAGCCAAGATCCCCCCCTGGGGGGCGGGGGGACGGAGGAGCAGTACTTC. Its translation is CASSQDPPLGGGGTEEQYF.

The rearrangement joins TRBV4-1 to TRBJ1-2; the D is unclear. The V end was cut by 0 bases, the J end by 8 bases, with 19 bases between. This CDR3 contains 16 residues. Germline V gene lookup returns CDR1 MGHRA and CDR2 YSYEKL. The CDR3 loop is CASSQEPGTIFDGYTF. The CDR3 DNA reads as TGCGCCAGCAGCCAAGAACCTGGTACCATCTTCGACGGCTACACCTTC.

Of note for this clonotype: A much larger clone lies a single base off, so this may be a read error. This chain connects TRBV29-1 to TRBJ1-1; D is ambiguous. With 7 bases removed from V and 0 bases from J, the gap between germline ends came to 6 bases. The CDR3 contains 11 residues. Germline V gene sequence: CDR1 SQVTM, CDR2 ANQGSEA. The CDR3 DNA reads as TGCAGCGCCGATATGAACACTGAAGCTTTCTTT. This codes for CSADMNTEAFF.

V is TRBV20-1 and J is TRBJ1-1; D call uncertain. The V gene lost 4 bases and the J gene lost 6 bases, with 12 bases spanning the gap. Germline V lookup: CDR1 DFQATT, CDR2 SNEGSKA (reference sequence). The CDR3 sequence is 12 residues long. CDR3: CSAKRAPPEAFF. CDR3 bases: TGCAGTGCTAAAAGGGCGCCACCTGAAGCTTTCTTT.

J is TRBJ1-2 and V is TRBV7-9, with TRBD1 as a possible D gene (6 bases). The V end was cut by 5 bases, the J end by 1 base, with 11 bases between. This CDR3 contains 14 residues. Germline-derived CDR1 and CDR2 are SEHNR and FQNEAQ (reference sequence). The CDR3 DNA sequence: TGTGCCAGCAGCCGCCAGGGGAGTAACTATGGCTACACCTTC. This sequence encodes CASSRQGSNYGYTF.

The chain couples TRBV7-9 to TRBJ2-5; perhaps TRBD2 as D (5 bases). Germline V gives CDR1 SEHNR, CDR2 FQNEAQ (reference sequence). The CDR3 totals 12 residues. Trimming removed 7 bases from V and 3 bases from J, with 9 bases in between. The chain's CDR3 is CASTREKETQYF. CDR3 nucleotides: TGTGCCAGCACTAGGGAGAAAGAGACCCAGTACTTC.

V and J are TRBV4-1 and TRBJ2-7; perhaps TRBD2 as D (6 bases). The V end lost 0 bases, the J end lost 7 bases, and 13 bases lay between the germline ends. Per germline, CDR1 MGHRA and CDR2 YSYEKL. This CDR3 has 14 amino acids. The CDR3 region is CASSQDHSGVEQYF. CDR3 DNA sequence: TGCGCCAGCAGCCAAGATCATAGCGGCGTTGAGCAGTACTTC.